The 19 T cell receptor beta chains given below trace back to one sample, sequenced in a study of blood T cell repertoires in COVID-19. The table came from immunoSEQ multiplex PCR; TCRdb's copy has only in-frame clones and leaves some out. This sample has 250,000 to 300,000 clones, with roughly 87% found just once. The material sequenced was peripheral blood. These receptors came from a woman between 45 and 65 years old who had recovered from COVID-19.

V is TRBV5-1 and J is TRBJ2-5, with a tentative D call TRBD2 (7 bases). This CDR3 has 17 amino acids. The germline V and J ends were trimmed by 2 bases and 5 bases, with 22 bases remaining between them. Germline lookup yields CDR1 SGHRS and CDR2 YFSETQ. CDR3 in DNA: TGCGCCAGCAGCTTTTTAACGGGGGGCCGGGTTTATGAGACCCAGTACTTC. Its translation: CASSFLTGGRVYETQYF.

V and J are TRBV7-2 and TRBJ2-5; maybe TRBD2 (6 bases). The ends were cut back, 2 bases at V and 11 bases at J, with 15 bases in the middle. There are 13 residues in the CDR3. In germline, CDR1 is SGHTA, CDR2 FQGNSA. CDR3 protein: CASSLPQLADQYF. DNA for the CDR3: TGTGCCAGCAGCTTACCCCAACTAGCAGATCAGTACTTC.

In this sample, this clone turned up once. The chain combines TRBV5-4 with TRBJ2-1; 9 bases are a match to TRBD2. The germline CDR1 and CDR2 sequences are SGHNT and YYREEE (reference sequence). The CDR3 has 15 residues. With V trimmed by 7 bases and J by 7 bases, 12 bases remained unmatched. DNA of the CDR3: TGTGCCAGCGGCCCTGCGGGAGGGCCGGGAAATGAGCAGTTCTTC. Translated: CASGPAGGPGNEQFF.

V is TRBV7-2 and J is TRBJ1-1, with D unclear. Germline lookup yields CDR1 SGHTA and CDR2 FQGNSA. The germline V and J ends were trimmed by 1 base and 0 bases, with 3 bases remaining between them. The CDR3 runs to 13 residues. The CDR3 bases are TGTGCCAGCAGCTTAGTAATGAACACTGAAGCTTTCTTT. Protein product: CASSLVMNTEAFF.

The chain recombines TRBV19 with TRBJ1-1; a weak D match, TRBD1 (6 bases). This CDR3 is built from 12 residues. With 6 bases removed from V and 5 bases from J, the gap between germline ends came to 10 bases. CDR1 LNHDA and CDR2 SQIVND come from the germline V gene (reference sequence). In nucleotides, the CDR3 is TGTGCCAGTAGGGCAGGGGTTACTGAAGCTTTCTTT. This encodes CASRAGVTEAFF.

J is TRBJ1-2 and V is TRBV7-9; 7 nucleotides match TRBD1. Germline lookup yields CDR1 SEHNR and CDR2 FQNEAQ (reference sequence). The length of the CDR3 is 14 residues. V was clipped by 6 bases and J by 2 bases; unmatched bases: 6. The CDR3 sequence is CASRPPQGNYGYTF. As DNA, the CDR3 is TGTGCCAGCAGACCCCCACAGGGGAACTATGGCTACACCTTC.

The V gene is TRBV7-9, the J gene TRBJ2-7, with D possibly matching TRBD2 (6 bases). Germline V gene data show CDR1 as SEHNR and CDR2 as FQNEAQ (reference sequence). This CDR3 comprises 14 residues. V dropped 3 bases and J dropped 7 bases, with 16 bases sitting between them. For the CDR3, the DNA is TGTGCCAGCAGCTTCGGCGGGGATGTCGGGGAGCAGTACTTC. It specifies CASSFGGDVGEQYF.

The genes are TRBV19 and TRBJ1-2; 7 bases match TRBD1. The CDR3 is 13 residues long. Germline V lookup: CDR1 LNHDA, CDR2 SQIVND (reference sequence). V shed 2 bases, J shed 9 bases, and the junction held 6 bases outside the gene matches. This CDR3 is CASSIPLTGRYTF. In nucleotides, the CDR3 is TGTGCCAGTAGTATACCTTTGACAGGGCGCTACACCTTC.

The rearrangement joins TRBV27 to TRBJ2-7; D is unclear. In germline, CDR1 is MNHEY, CDR2 SMNVEV (reference sequence). CDR3 size: 14 residues. Trimming shortened V by 7 bases and J by 12 bases, and 25 bases separated the two germline ends. As DNA, the CDR3 is TGTGCCAGCACCCTGACCGTGACGACGGGTGTTCTGTACTTC. It yields the protein CASTLTVTTGVLYF.

This rearrangement joins TRBV27 to TRBJ2-1; D unclear. CDR3 length: 16 residues. The V gene lost 0 bases and the J gene lost 2 bases, with 11 bases spanning the gap. The germline CDR1 and CDR2 sequences are MNHEY and SMNVEV (reference sequence). The CDR3 bases are TGTGCCAGCAGTTTATCGGTCTTTACGGCCTACAATGAGCAGTTCTTC. It is translated as CASSLSVFTAYNEQFF.

The V and J genes are TRBV7-8 and TRBJ2-3; TRBD2 agrees at 9 bases. V lost 3 bases to trimming and J lost 3 bases; unmatched junction nucleotides: 7. Germline V gene data show CDR1 as SGHVS and CDR2 as FQNEAQ. The CDR3 is 16 amino acids. CDR3 loop: CASSLGRLAGTDTQYF. The CDR3 nucleotides read TGTGCCAGCAGCTTGGGTCGGCTAGCGGGAACAGATACGCAGTATTTT.

The chain couples TRBV9 to TRBJ2-5, with D tentatively TRBD1 (6 bases). V was pared by 2 bases and J by 5 bases, with 13 bases between. The CDR3 sequence is 14 residues long. The germline gives CDR1 SGDLS, CDR2 YYNGEE. CDR3 DNA sequence: TGTGCCAGCAGCGTTGGGACATTTTGGGAGACCCAGTACTTC. It codes for CASSVGTFWETQYF.

The CDR3 is CSAPRETQYF. In DNA, the CDR3 is TGCAGTGCGCCGCGAGAGACCCAGTACTTC. The V call is TRBV20-1, the J call TRBJ2-5, with D hard to call. This CDR3 is built from 10 residues. Between the trimmed V and J ends, which lost 6 bases and 4 bases, there was a span of 6 bases. The germline gives CDR1 DFQATT, CDR2 SNEGSKA (reference sequence).

This chain uses TRBV19 with TRBJ1-1, with TRBD1 matching over 8 bases. The CDR3 extends over 13 amino acids. V trimming: 4 bases; J trimming: 5 bases; junction bases outside the gene matches: 3. In germline, CDR1 is LNHDA, CDR2 SQIVND (reference sequence). CDR3 DNA: TGTGCCAGTAGTAGGACAGGGTGGACTGAAGCTTTCTTT. Its translation: CASSRTGWTEAFF.

The chain uses TRBV28 and TRBJ1-6; D is ambiguous. CDR1 is MDHEN, CDR2 SYDVKM, per germline. The CDR3 covers 13 residues. Trimming left V 4 bases short and J 4 bases short, with 5 bases between. CDR3 sequence: CASSSLYNSPLHF. The CDR3 DNA is TGTGCCAGCAGTTCCTTATATAATTCACCCCTCCACTTT.

This chain connects TRBV30 to TRBJ2-5; D ambiguous. The CDR3 totals 13 residues. In germline, CDR1 is GTSNPN, CDR2 SVGIG (reference sequence). V dropped 0 bases and J dropped 2 bases, with 7 bases sitting between them. DNA for the CDR3: TGTGCCTGGAGTGTGGGCTTACAAGAGACCCAGTACTTC. Its protein is CAWSVGLQETQYF.

The rearrangement joins TRBV28 to TRBJ2-3; possible D gene TRBD2, 5 bases. Per germline, CDR1 MDHEN and CDR2 SYDVKM. The V end lost 7 bases, the J end lost 4 bases, and 15 bases lay between the germline ends. The CDR3 extends over 14 amino acids. The CDR3 sequence is CASTARLAADTQYF. CDR3 DNA sequence: TGTGCCAGCACCGCACGTCTAGCAGCAGATACGCAGTATTTT. Full variable domain (missing parts from reference TRBV28 and TRBJ2-3): DVKVTQSSRYLVKRTGEKVFLECVQDMDHENMFWYRQDPGLGLRLIYFSYDVKMKEKGDIPEGYSVSREKKERFSLILESASTNQTSMYLCASTARLAADTQYFGPGTRLTVL.

The rearrangement links TRBV4-3 to TRBJ1-1; possible D gene TRBD1, 5 bases. The CDR3 sequence is 16 residues long. Germline CDR1 LGHNA, CDR2 YSLEER. V lost 0 bases to trimming and J lost 1 base, with 12 bases between them. CDR3 residues: CASSQDIGAANTEAFF. In DNA form, the CDR3 reads TGCGCCAGCAGCCAAGATATTGGGGCAGCGAACACTGAAGCTTTCTTT.

Concerning this clone itself: Other DNA sequences in this specimen translate into the identical CDR3. This rearrangement joins TRBV9 to TRBJ2-7; 11 bases are a match to TRBD1. The CDR3 spans 14 residues. Unmatched junction bases numbered 0, after V lost 2 bases and J lost 2 bases. Germline V lookup: CDR1 SGDLS, CDR2 YYNGEE. CDR3 protein: CASSVGQGAYEQYF. CDR3 coding DNA: TGTGCCAGCAGCGTGGGACAGGGGGCCTACGAGCAGTACTTC.